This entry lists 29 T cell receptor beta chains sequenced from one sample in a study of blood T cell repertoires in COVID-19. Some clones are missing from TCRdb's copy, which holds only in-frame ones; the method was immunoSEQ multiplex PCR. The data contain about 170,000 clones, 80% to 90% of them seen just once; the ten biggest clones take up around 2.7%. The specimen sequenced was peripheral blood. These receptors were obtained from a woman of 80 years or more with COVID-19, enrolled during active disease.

The CDR3 sequence: CASSSPLRGGYTF. The DNA of the CDR3 is TGTGCCAGCAGCTCGCCCCTCAGGGGTGGCTACACCTTC. The chain carries TRBV7-3 and TRBJ1-2; tentatively, D is TRBD1 (6 bases). V lost 4 bases to trimming and J lost 7 bases, with 13 bases between them. Germline assignment: CDR1 SGHTA and CDR2 FQGTGA. The CDR3 loop spans 13 amino acids.

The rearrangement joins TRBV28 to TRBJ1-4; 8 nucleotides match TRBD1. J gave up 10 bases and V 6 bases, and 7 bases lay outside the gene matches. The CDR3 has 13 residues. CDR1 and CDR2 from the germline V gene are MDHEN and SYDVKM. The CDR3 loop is CASSPGGYGKLFF. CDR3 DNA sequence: TGTGCCAGCAGCCCAGGGGGCTATGGAAAACTGTTTTTT.

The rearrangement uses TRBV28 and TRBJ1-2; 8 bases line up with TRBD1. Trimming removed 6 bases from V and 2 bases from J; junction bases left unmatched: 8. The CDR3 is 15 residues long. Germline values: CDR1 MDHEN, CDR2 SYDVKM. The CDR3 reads CASSPWDRSNYGYTF. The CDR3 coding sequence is TGTGCCAGCAGCCCTTGGGACAGGTCGAACTATGGCTACACCTTC.

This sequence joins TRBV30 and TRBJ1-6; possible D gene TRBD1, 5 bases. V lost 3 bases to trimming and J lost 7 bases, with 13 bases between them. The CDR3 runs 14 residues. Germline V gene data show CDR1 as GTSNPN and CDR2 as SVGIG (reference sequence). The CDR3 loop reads CAWRSRRGNSPLHF. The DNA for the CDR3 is TGTGCCTGGAGAAGTCGTAGGGGCAATTCACCCCTCCACTTT.

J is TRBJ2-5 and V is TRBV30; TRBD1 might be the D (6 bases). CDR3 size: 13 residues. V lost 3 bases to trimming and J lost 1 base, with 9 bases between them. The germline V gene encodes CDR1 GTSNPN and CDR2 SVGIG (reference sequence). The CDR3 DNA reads TGTGCCTGGAGCGGGACACGCCAAGAGACCCAGTACTTC. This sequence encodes CAWSGTRQETQYF.

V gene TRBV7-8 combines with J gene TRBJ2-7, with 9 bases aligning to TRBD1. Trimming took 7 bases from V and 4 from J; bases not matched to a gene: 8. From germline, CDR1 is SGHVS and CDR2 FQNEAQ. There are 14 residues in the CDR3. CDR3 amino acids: CASKVTGGRYEQYF. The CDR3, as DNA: TGTGCCAGCAAGGTGACAGGGGGACGGTACGAGCAGTACTTC. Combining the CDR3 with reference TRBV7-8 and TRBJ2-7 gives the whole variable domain GAGVSQSPRYKVAKRGQDVALRCDPISGHVSLFWYQQALGQGPEFLTYFQNEAQLDKSGLPSDRFFAERPEGSVSTLKIQRTQQEDSAVYLCASKVTGGRYEQYFGPGTRLTVT.

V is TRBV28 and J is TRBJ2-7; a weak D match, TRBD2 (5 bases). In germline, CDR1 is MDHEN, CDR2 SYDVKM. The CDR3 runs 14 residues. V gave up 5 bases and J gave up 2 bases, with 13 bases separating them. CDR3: CASSGSAGTYEQYF. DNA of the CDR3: TGTGCCAGCAGTGGTTCGGCCGGGACCTACGAGCAGTACTTC.

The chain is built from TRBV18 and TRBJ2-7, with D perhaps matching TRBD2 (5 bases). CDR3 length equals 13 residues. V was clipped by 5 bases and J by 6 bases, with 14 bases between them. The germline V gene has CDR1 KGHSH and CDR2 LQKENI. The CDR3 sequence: CASSNTQEGEQYF. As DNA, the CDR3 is TGTGCCAGCTCAAACACTCAAGAGGGCGAGCAGTACTTC. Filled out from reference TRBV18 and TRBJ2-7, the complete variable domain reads NAGVMQNPRHLVRRRGQEARLRCSPMKGHSHVYWYRQLPEEGLKFMVYLQKENIIDESGMPKERFSAEFPKEGPSILRIQQVVRGDSAAYFCASSNTQEGEQYFGPGTRLTVT.

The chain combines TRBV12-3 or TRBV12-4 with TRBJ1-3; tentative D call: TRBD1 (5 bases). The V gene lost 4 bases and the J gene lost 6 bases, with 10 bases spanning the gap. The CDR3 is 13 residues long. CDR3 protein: CASSSWGENTIYF. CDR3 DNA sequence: TGTGCCAGCAGTTCGTGGGGCGAAAACACCATATATTTT.

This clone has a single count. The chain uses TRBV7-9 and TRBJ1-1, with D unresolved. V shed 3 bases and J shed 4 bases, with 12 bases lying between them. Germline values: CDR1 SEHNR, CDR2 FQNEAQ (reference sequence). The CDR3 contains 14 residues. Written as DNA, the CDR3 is TGTGCCAGCAGCTTTTCTACAGAAGGCACTGAAGCTTTCTTT. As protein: CASSFSTEGTEAFF.

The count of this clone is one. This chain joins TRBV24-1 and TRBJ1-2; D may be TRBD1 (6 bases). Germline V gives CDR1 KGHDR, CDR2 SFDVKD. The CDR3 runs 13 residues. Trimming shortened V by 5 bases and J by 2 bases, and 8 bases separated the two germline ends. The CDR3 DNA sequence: TGTGCCACCAGTGCGGGACACAACTATGGCTACACCTTC. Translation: CATSAGHNYGYTF.

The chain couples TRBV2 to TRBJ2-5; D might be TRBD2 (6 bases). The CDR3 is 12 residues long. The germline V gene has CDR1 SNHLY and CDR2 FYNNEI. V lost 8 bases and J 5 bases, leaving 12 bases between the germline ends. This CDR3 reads CASGLSRETQYF. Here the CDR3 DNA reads TGTGCCAGCGGACTATCCCGGGAGACCCAGTACTTC.

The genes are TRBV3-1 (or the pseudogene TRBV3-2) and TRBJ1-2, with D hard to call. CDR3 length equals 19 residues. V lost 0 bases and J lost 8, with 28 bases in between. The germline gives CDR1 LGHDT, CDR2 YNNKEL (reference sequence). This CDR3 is CASSQDLVSEINPRSGYTF. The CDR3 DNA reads TGTGCCAGCAGCCAAGATTTGGTAAGCGAAATTAACCCTCGGTCGGGCTACACCTTC.

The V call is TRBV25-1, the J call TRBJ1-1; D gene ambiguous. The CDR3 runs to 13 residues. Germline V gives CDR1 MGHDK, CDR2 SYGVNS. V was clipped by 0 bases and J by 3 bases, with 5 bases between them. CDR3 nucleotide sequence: TGTGCCAGCAGTGAATACGTGTACACTGAAGCTTTCTTT. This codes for CASSEYVYTEAFF. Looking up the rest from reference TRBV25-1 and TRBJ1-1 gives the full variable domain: EADIYQTPRYLVIGTGKKITLECSQTMGHDKMYWYQQDPGMELHLIHYSYGVNSTEKGDLSSESTVSRIRTEHFPLTLESARPSHTSQYLCASSEYVYTEAFFGQGTRLTVV.

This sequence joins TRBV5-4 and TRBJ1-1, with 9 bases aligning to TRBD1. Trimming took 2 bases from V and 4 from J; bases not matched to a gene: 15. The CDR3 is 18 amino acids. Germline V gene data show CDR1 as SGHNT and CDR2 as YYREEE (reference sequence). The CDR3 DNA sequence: TGTGCCAGCAGCTTCCCCCCAGGACAGGGGAGAGAAGGCACTGAAGCTTTCTTT. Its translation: CASSFPPGQGREGTEAFF.

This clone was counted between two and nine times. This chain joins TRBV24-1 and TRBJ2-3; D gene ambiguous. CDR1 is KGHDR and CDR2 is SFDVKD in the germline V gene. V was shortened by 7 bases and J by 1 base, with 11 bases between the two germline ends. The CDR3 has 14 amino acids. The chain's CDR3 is CATRSTGGTDTQYF. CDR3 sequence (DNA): TGTGCCACCAGATCCACGGGTGGCACAGATACGCAGTATTTT.

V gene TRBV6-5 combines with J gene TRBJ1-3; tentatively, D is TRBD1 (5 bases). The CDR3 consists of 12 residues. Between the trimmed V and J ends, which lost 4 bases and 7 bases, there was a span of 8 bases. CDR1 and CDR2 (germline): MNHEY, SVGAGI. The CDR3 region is CASSSPGNTIYF. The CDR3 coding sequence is TGTGCCAGCAGTTCCCCAGGGAACACCATATATTTT.

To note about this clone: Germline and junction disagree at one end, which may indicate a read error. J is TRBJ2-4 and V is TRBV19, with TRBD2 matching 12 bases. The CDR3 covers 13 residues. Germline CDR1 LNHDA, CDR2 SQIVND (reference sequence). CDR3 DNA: TGTGCCAGTAGTATGGCTAGCGGGGGGGCCGAGCACTTC. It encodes CASSMASGGAEHF.

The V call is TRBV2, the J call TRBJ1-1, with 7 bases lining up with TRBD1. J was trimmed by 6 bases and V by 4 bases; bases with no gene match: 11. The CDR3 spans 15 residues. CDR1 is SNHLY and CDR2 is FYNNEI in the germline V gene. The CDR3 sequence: CASSALTGEVAEAFF. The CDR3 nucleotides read TGTGCCAGCAGTGCCCTCACAGGGGAGGTGGCTGAAGCTTTCTTT.

The CDR3 DNA follows: TGTGCCTGGAGACGGCGGGGGGGCACCGGGGAGCTGTTTTTT. Its protein product is CAWRRRGGTGELFF. The chain links TRBV30 to TRBJ2-2; 9 bases align to TRBD2. J lost 4 bases, V lost 3 bases, and 3 bases had no gene match. Germline V lookup: CDR1 GTSNPN, CDR2 SVGIG (reference sequence). The CDR3 contains 14 residues.

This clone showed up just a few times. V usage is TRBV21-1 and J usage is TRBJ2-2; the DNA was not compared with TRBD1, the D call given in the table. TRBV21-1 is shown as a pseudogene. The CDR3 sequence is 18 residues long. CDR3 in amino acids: CASSKDGGTGKVPGELFF. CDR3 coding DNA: TGTGCCAGCAGCAAAGATGGGGGGACAGGGAAGGTTCCCGGGGAGCTGTTTTTT.

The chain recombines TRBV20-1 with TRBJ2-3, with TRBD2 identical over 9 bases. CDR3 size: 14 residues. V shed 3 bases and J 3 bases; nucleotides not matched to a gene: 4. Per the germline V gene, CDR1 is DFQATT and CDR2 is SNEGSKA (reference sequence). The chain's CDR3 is CSASGGGATDTQYF. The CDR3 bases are TGCAGTGCTAGTGGCGGGGGGGCGACAGATACGCAGTATTTT.

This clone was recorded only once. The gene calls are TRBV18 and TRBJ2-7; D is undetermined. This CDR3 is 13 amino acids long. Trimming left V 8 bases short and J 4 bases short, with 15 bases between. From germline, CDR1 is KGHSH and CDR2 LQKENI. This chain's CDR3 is CASTISAKYEQYF. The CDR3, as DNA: TGTGCCAGCACTATTTCTGCCAAGTACGAGCAGTACTTC.

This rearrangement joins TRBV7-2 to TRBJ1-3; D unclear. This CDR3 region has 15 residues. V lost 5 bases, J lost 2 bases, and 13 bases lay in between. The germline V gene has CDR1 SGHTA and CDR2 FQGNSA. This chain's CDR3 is CASSPTRGPGNTIYF. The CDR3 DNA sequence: TGTGCCAGCAGCCCAACCCGAGGTCCTGGAAACACCATATATTTT. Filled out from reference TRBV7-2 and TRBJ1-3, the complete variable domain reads GAGVSQSPSNKVTEKGKDVELRCDPISGHTALYWYRQSLGQGLEFLIYFQGNSAPDKSGLPSDRFSAERTGGSVSTLTIQRTQQEDSAVYLCASSPTRGPGNTIYFGEGSWLTVV.

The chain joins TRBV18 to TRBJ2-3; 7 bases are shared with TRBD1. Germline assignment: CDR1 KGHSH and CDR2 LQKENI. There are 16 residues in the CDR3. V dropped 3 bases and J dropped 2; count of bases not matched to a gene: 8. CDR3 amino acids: CASSPGTARPTDTQYF. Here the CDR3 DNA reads TGTGCCAGCTCACCGGGGACAGCTAGGCCCACAGATACGCAGTATTTT.

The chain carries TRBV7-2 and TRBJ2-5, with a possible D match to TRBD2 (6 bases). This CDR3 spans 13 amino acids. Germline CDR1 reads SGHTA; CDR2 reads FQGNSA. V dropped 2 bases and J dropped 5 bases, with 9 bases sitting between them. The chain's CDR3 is CASSLWGEETQYF. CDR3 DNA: TGTGCCAGCAGCTTATGGGGGGAGGAGACCCAGTACTTC.

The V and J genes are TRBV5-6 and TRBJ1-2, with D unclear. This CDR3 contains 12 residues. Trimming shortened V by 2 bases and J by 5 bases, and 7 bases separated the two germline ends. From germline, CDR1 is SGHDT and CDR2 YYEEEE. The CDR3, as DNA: TGTGCCAGCAGCTTATGGGAGTATGGCTACACCTTC. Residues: CASSLWEYGYTF.

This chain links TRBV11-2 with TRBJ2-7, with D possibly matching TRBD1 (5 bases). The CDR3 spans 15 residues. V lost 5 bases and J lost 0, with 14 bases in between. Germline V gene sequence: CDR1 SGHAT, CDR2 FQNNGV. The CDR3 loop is CASSPKWTSSYEQYF. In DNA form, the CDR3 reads TGTGCCAGCAGCCCCAAATGGACATCCTCCTACGAGCAGTACTTC.

The CDR3: CASSRTSPFRNEQYF. In DNA, the CDR3 is TGTGCCAGCTCACGGACTAGTCCTTTCCGTAACGAGCAGTACTTC. This chain links TRBV18 with TRBJ2-7, with 7 bases identical to TRBD2. Trimming took 4 bases from V and 5 from J; bases not matched to a gene: 11. Germline V lookup: CDR1 KGHSH, CDR2 LQKENI. This CDR3 comprises 15 residues.